This T cell receptor (beta chain) was profiled in a study of blood T cells in healthy people across ages. Study observations and caveats: Nothing was known about donor CMV status, and this possibly confounded expanded clonotype changes.

Germline V gives CDR1 SGHTA, CDR2 FQGNSA. CDR3 length: 18 residues. Trimming took 0 bases from V and 1 from J, leaving 13 bases between them. PCR was performed a second time for roughly 7 to 12 cycles using a sample-barcoded 5' primer and a J-beta primer mix. Via MiXCR, TCRdb re-called the 5' RACE reads, giving one row per CDR3 protein. The table records roughly 700,000 distinct CDR3 sequences, roughly 50% of them present only once. This clonotype was detected only a few times. The antigen remains unidentified. The receptor was derived from a woman aged 55-70 years in good health. The chain joins TRBV7-2 to TRBJ2-6, with a possible D match to TRBD1 (6 bases). Sequenced sample: blood. The DNA for the CDR3 is TGTGCCAGCAGCTTAGCGCTCGGGACACCTTCTGGGGCCAACGTCCTGACTTTC. Amino acids: CASSLALGTPSGANVLTF.